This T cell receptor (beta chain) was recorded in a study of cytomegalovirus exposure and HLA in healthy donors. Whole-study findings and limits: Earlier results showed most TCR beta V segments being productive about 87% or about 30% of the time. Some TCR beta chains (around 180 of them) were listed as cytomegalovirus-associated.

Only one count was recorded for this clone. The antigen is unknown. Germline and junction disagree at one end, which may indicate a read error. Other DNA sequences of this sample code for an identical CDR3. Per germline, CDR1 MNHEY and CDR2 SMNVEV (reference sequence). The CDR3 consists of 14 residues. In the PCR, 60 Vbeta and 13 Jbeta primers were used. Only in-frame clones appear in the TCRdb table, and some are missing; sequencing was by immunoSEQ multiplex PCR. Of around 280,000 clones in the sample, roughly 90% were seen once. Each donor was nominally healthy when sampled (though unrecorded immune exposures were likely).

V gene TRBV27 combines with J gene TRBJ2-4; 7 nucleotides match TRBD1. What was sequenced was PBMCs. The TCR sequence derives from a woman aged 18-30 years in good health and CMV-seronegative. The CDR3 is CASSPGQSKNIQYF. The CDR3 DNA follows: TGTGCCAGCAGTCCGGGACAGTCCAAAAACATCCAGTACTTC.